This TCR beta chain was identified during a study of shared clonotypes between healthy human individuals. Measured with immunoSEQ multiplex PCR; TCRdb has only the in-frame clones, and not every one. The sample lists fewer than 600,000 clones, 77% occurring once. Donors, healthy HIV-negative adults, lacked recent acute infections or vaccinations. Trimming shortened V by 3 bases and J by 4 bases, and 15 bases separated the two germline ends. The CDR3 is 15 amino acids. CDR1 is SGHTA, CDR2 FQGNSA, per germline. The receptor comes from a woman in her thirties or forties in good health. Some clones in this sample may be carry-over from other donors' samples. V is TRBV7-2 and J is TRBJ1-2, with D possibly matching TRBD1 (5 bases). Material: PBMCs. The CDR3 bases are TGTGCCAGCAGCTTCATTGCAGGGCTGGTCTATGGCTACACCTTC. This translates into CASSFIAGLVYGYTF.